A selection of T cell receptor beta chains follows, all from one sample in a study of shared clonotypes between healthy human individuals. The protocol was immunoSEQ multiplex PCR, while the TCRdb copy is restricted to in-frame clones and leaves out a portion. Of some 2,100,000 clones in the sample, approximately 94% were seen once. The sample was naive CD4+ T cells sorted from blood. These receptors were collected from a man aged 18 to 30 in good health. The CDR3 runs from the conserved cysteine through the conserved F or W. D genes are given only for firm matches. For some rows the clone size is stated as once, few or many, or as a class when expanded; others skip it.

abundance | j_gene | v_gene | d_gene | CDR3aa | CDR3nt
once | TRBJ2-2 | TRBV7-3 | TRBD1 | CASSPNRGATTGELFF | TGTGCCAGCAGCCCAAACAGGGGCGCGACGACCGGGGAGCTGTTTTTT
. | TRBJ1-3 | TRBV5-1 | . | CASSLEAGKGNTIYF | TGCGCCAGCAGCTTGGAGGCAGGGAAAGGAAACACCATATATTTT
. | TRBJ2-1 | TRBV15 | . | CATSRLSGGSSYNEQFF | TGTGCCACCAGCAGACTCTCGGGCGGAAGCTCCTACAATGAGCAGTTCTTC
once | TRBJ2-2 | TRBV29-1 | TRBD1 | CSAVLTGTSGELFF | TGCAGCGCTGTGTTGACAGGGACATCCGGGGAGCTGTTTTTT
. | TRBJ2-4 | TRBV11-2 | TRBD1 | CASSLDLGQVPYF | TGTGCCAGCAGCTTAGATCTCGGACAGGTCCCGTACTTC
. | TRBJ1-4 | TRBV19 | . | CASKPSTATNEKLFF | TGTGCCAGTAAGCCGTCAACAGCAACTAATGAAAAACTGTTTTTT
. | TRBJ2-7 | TRBV19 | TRBD1 | CASSVTGGNEQYF | TGTGCCAGTAGTGTGACAGGGGGAAACGAGCAGTACTTC
. | TRBJ1-1 | TRBV6-1 | . | CASTGTWDTEAFF | TGTGCCAGCACCGGGACGTGGGACACTGAAGCTTTCTTT
. | TRBJ2-2 | TRBV5-4 | TRBD2 | CASRTSGSNTGELFF | TGTGCCAGCAGAACTAGCGGGTCGAACACCGGGGAGCTGTTTTTT
. | TRBJ2-7 | TRBV7-9 | . | CASSFLTQGHEQYF | TGTGCCAGCAGCTTTTTGACACAAGGTCACGAGCAGTACTTC
. | TRBJ2-7 | TRBV6-6 | TRBD1 | CASRDRGIGEQYF | TGTGCCAGCAGGGACAGGGGGATTGGCGAGCAGTACTTC
. | TRBJ2-3 | TRBV27 | . | CASTRWGDTQYF | TGTGCCAGCACCCGATGGGGGGATACGCAGTATTTT
. | TRBJ2-5 | TRBV6-5 | TRBD1 | CASSYLGQGEETQYF | TGTGCCAGCAGTTACCTAGGACAGGGTGAAGAGACCCAGTACTTC
. | TRBJ1-6 | TRBV19 | . | CASRTGGNSPLHF | TGTGCCAGTAGAACCGGGGGTAATTCACCCCTCCACTTT
. | TRBJ1-4 | TRBV29-1 | . | CSVESGEGPGGKLFF | TGCAGCGTTGAGTCGGGTGAGGGCCCCGGGGGAAAACTGTTTTTT
. | TRBJ2-3 | TRBV27 | . | CLVKSTDTQYF | TGTTTAGTAAAGAGCACAGATACGCAGTATTTT
. | TRBJ2-5 | TRBV5-6 | . | CASSFSGKKETQYF | TGTGCCAGCAGCTTTTCGGGGAAGAAAGAGACCCAGTACTTC
. | TRBJ2-2 | TRBV30 | . | CAWGPNTGELFF | TGTGCCTGGGGCCCTAACACCGGGGAGCTGTTTTTT
once | TRBJ1-1 | TRBV29-1 | . | CSVQGRLNTEAFF | TGCAGCGTTCAAGGACGGTTGAACACTGAAGCTTTCTTT
. | TRBJ2-2 | TRBV6-5 | . | CASRKGTGELFF | TGTGCCAGCAGGAAGGGCACCGGGGAGCTGTTTTTT
. | TRBJ2-3 | TRBV7-9 | . | CASSIQGMADTQYF | TGTGCCAGCAGCATTCAGGGGATGGCAGATACGCAGTATTTT
few | TRBJ2-1 | TRBV15 | . | CATSISRSSYNEQFF | TGTGCCACCAGCATTTCTAGGAGCTCCTACAATGAGCAGTTCTTC
. | TRBJ2-3 | TRBV4-3 | . | CASSQDVTGRTDTQYF | TGCGCCAGCAGCCAAGATGTAACGGGCCGCACAGATACGCAGTATTTT
. | TRBJ2-1 | TRBV11-2 | . | CASSLAPGVILNEQFF | TGTGCCAGCAGCTTAGCGCCGGGGGTAATCCTCAATGAGCAGTTCTTC
. | TRBJ1-2 | TRBV19 | TRBD1 | CASINRGRNYGYTF | TGTGCCAGTATCAACAGGGGCCGAAACTATGGCTACACCTTC
. | TRBJ1-1 | TRBV7-8 | . | CASSLRENTEAFF | TGTGCCAGCAGCTTAAGGGAGAACACTGAAGCTTTCTTT
. | TRBJ2-5 | TRBV5-1 | . | CASSTLPGGLGLGTQYF | TGCGCCAGCAGCACCCTCCCGGGCGGGCTCGGGTTGGGGACCCAGTACTTC
. | TRBJ1-1 | TRBV30 | . | CAWVRGNTEAFF | TGTGCCTGGGTCCGGGGGAACACTGAAGCTTTCTTT
. | TRBJ2-2 | TRBV6-5 | TRBD1 | CASRDRGNGELFF | TGTGCCAGCCGGGACAGGGGAAACGGGGAGCTGTTTTTT
. | TRBJ2-5 | TRBV4-1 | TRBD1 | CATARTGFVQETQYF | TGCGCCACCGCACGGACAGGCTTCGTACAAGAGACCCAGTACTTC
. | TRBJ2-7 | TRBV10-3 | . | CATRGGGGGAPYEQYF | TGTGCCACGAGAGGGGGGGGAGGCGGAGCCCCCTACGAGCAGTACTTC
. | TRBJ2-7 | TRBV7-2 | . | CASSQRGIHEQYF | TGTGCCAGCAGCCAGAGGGGCATCCACGAGCAGTACTTC
. | TRBJ1-1 | TRBV5-1 | TRBD1 | CASSLEGQGAREAFF | TGCGCCAGCAGCTTGGAGGGACAGGGGGCGAGGGAAGCTTTCTTT
. | TRBJ2-2 | TRBV5-1 | . | CASSLGGQNTGELFF | TGCGCCAGCAGCTTAGGCGGCCAGAACACCGGGGAGCTGTTTTTT
once | TRBJ2-7 | TRBV7-2 | . | CASSLTPGAYEQYF | TGTGCCAGCAGCTTAACTCCAGGGGCCTACGAGCAGTACTTC
. | TRBJ1-1 | TRBV10-3 | . | CAISSDRNTEAFF | TGTGCCATCAGTTCAGACAGGAACACTGAAGCTTTCTTT
. | TRBJ2-7 | TRBV27 | . | CASSSRVRNSYEQYF | TGTGCCAGCAGTTCCAGGGTCCGGAACTCCTACGAGCAGTACTTC
. | TRBJ2-7 | TRBV7-9 | TRBD1 | CASSKRTGQGDYEQYF | TGTGCCAGCAGCAAAAGGACGGGACAGGGAGACTACGAGCAGTACTTC
once | TRBJ1-2 | TRBV6-6 | . | CASSYGESGYTF | TGTGCCAGCAGTTACGGGGAATCTGGCTACACCTTC
once | TRBJ2-2 | TRBV7-2 | . | CASSAYNVGELFF | TGTGCCAGCAGCGCGTATAATGTCGGGGAGCTGTTTTTT
. | TRBJ2-5 | TRBV10-1 | TRBD2 | CASSEGVAGDQETQYF | TGCGCCAGCAGTGAGGGGGTAGCGGGAGACCAAGAGACCCAGTACTTC
. | TRBJ1-1 | TRBV27 | TRBD1 | CASSTQGAVTEAFF | TGTGCCAGCAGTACACAGGGGGCGGTGACTGAAGCTTTCTTT
. | TRBJ1-5 | TRBV4-3 | TRBD1 | CASSQDIGDRGRVGNQPQHF | TGCGCCAGCAGCCAAGACATAGGGGACAGGGGGCGGGTGGGCAATCAGCCCCAGCATTTT
. | TRBJ1-5 | TRBV4-1 | TRBD1 | CASSQAGQYRPQHF | TGCGCCAGCAGCCAAGCGGGACAGTATCGGCCCCAGCATTTT
. | TRBJ1-1 | TRBV30 | . | CASARMNTEAFF | TGTGCCTCGGCTCGTATGAACACTGAAGCTTTCTTT
. | TRBJ1-5 | TRBV4-3 | . | CASSQDVGGQPQHF | TGCGCCAGCAGCCAAGATGTAGGAGGCCAGCCCCAGCATTTT
. | TRBJ2-5 | TRBV7-9 | TRBD2 | CASSYSGLVETQYF | TGTGCCAGCAGTTACTCGGGACTAGTGGAGACCCAGTACTTC
. | TRBJ2-3 | TRBV6-5 | TRBD2 | CASSFLTSGGDTQYF | TGTGCCAGCAGTTTTTTGACTAGCGGGGGGGATACGCAGTATTTT
. | TRBJ1-1 | TRBV28 | . | CASTGGRTEAFF | TGTGCCAGCACAGGAGGGAGGACTGAAGCTTTCTTT
. | TRBJ2-3 | TRBV4-1 | TRBD2 | CASSQDQLAGGTQYF | TGCGCCAGCAGCCAAGATCAACTAGCGGGGGGTACGCAGTATTTT
. | TRBJ1-5 | TRBV5-6 | TRBD1 | CASSLWDRDDQPQHF | TGTGCCAGCAGCTTGTGGGACAGGGATGATCAGCCCCAGCATTTT
. | TRBJ2-7 | TRBV13 | TRBD2 | CASSKELAGGLYEQYF | TGTGCCAGCAGCAAAGAGTTAGCGGGAGGGCTTTACGAGCAGTACTTC
once | TRBJ2-2 | TRBV27 | TRBD1 | CASSFRDRGLRSGELFF | TGTGCCAGCAGTTTTAGGGACAGGGGGCTCCGAAGCGGGGAGCTGTTTTTT
. | TRBJ2-7 | TRBV6-5 | TRBD2 | CASGREGRYEQYF | TGTGCTTCCGGGCGGGAGGGCCGGTACGAGCAGTACTTC
. | TRBJ1-2 | TRBV18 | . | CASSPRDTSNYGYTF | TGTGCCAGCTCACCAAGGGACACCTCTAACTATGGCTACACCTTC